The 26 T cell receptor beta chains listed next were all sequenced from one sample in a study of spatial heterogeneity in lung cancer. These receptors have no identified antigens. TCRdb fed the 5' RACE reads into MiXCR, producing one record per CDR3 protein. The sample consists of around 9,900 distinct CDR3 sequences, less than 6.5% of them appearing once. Time point meaning: sample taken at primary tumor resection. Whole-study results and caveats: Tumor mutation counts were tracked by expanded intratumoral alpha and beta TCR counts.

The source was lung tumor tissue, collected at surgery. These receptors all stem from a female donor with early-stage non-small cell lung cancer.

This clonotype showed up many times. The chain links TRBV20-1 to TRBJ1-2; D not resolved. Trimming left V 6 bases short and J 8 bases short, with 16 bases between. This CDR3 contains 12 residues. The germline V gene encodes CDR1 DFQATT and CDR2 SNEGSKA (reference sequence). Here the CDR3 DNA reads TGCAGTGCAAAAGACACCCCGCTGGGCTACACCTTC. The encoded protein is CSAKDTPLGYTF.

There are a few counts of this clonotype. The J gene is TRBJ1-2, the V gene TRBV7-9; D might be TRBD1 (6 bases). CDR1 and CDR2 from the germline V gene are SEHNR and FQNEAQ (reference sequence). Trimming took off 4 bases at V and 7 bases at J, with 13 bases between the two ends. The CDR3 is 13 amino acids. The CDR3 protein is CASSSVTGFGYTF. The CDR3 nucleotides are TGTGCCAGCAGCTCGGTTACAGGGTTTGGCTACACCTTC.

This clonotype is labeled medium-sized. V and J are TRBV6-5 and TRBJ1-1; D is perhaps TRBD1 (5 bases). Trimming stripped 8 bases from V and 13 bases from J, with 20 bases between. CDR3 length: 12 residues. Germline-derived CDR1 and CDR2 are MNHEY and SVGAGI. CDR3 loop: CASGERGYKGFF. In DNA, the CDR3 is TGTGCCAGCGGCGAAAGGGGCTACAAGGGTTTCTTT.

This clonotype was detected many times. This chain links TRBV29-1 with TRBJ2-1; weak D call: TRBD2 (5 bases). CDR1 SQVTM and CDR2 ANQGSEA come from the germline V gene. Trimming stripped 5 bases from V and 7 bases from J, with 9 bases between. The CDR3 loop spans 11 amino acids. The CDR3 coding sequence is TGCAGCGTTCGGACGGGGAATGAGCAGTTCTTC. Amino acid sequence: CSVRTGNEQFF.

This clonotype has only a few counts. The rearrangement links TRBV24-1 to TRBJ2-5, with 7 positions matching TRBD1. CDR1 is KGHDR, CDR2 SFDVKD, per germline. CDR3 length: 15 residues. The ends lost 3 bases at V and 2 bases at J; junction bases unmatched: 5. The CDR3 here is CATSDTTGRQETQYF. The DNA for the CDR3 is TGTGCCACCAGTGATACGACAGGGAGACAAGAGACCCAGTACTTC.

This clonotype was recorded at least ten times. The gene calls are TRBV4-1 and TRBJ1-6; tentative D call: TRBD1 (6 bases). Per germline, CDR1 MGHRA and CDR2 YSYEKL. V gave up 0 bases and J gave up 7 bases, with 13 bases separating them. The CDR3 extends over 16 amino acids. CDR3 amino acids: CASSQEIRQGNSPLHF. For the CDR3, the DNA is TGCGCCAGCAGCCAAGAAATTCGTCAGGGGAATTCACCCCTCCACTTT.

The table lists this clonotype with many counts. The V and J genes are TRBV20-1 and TRBJ1-1; D gene uncertain. This CDR3 spans 12 amino acids. The V gene's germline CDR1 is DFQATT and CDR2 SNEGSKA (reference sequence). V was cut by 6 bases and J by 1 base, with 9 bases left in between. The CDR3 DNA sequence: TGCAGTGCCCCGGTGGGGAACACTGAAGCTTTCTTT. The encoded protein is CSAPVGNTEAFF.

This clonotype came up many times. The J gene is TRBJ1-5, the V gene TRBV20-1; TRBD1 matches at 7 bases. The CDR3 spans 12 residues. The V gene's germline CDR1 is DFQATT and CDR2 SNEGSKA (reference sequence). With V trimmed by 3 bases and J by 7 bases, 3 bases remained unmatched. The chain's CDR3 is CSARSGGQPQHF. The CDR3 DNA is TGCAGTGCTAGGTCAGGGGGACAGCCCCAGCATTTT.

Regarding this clonotype: This may come from a read error, since a much larger clone is one base off. Likely a read error: the CDR3 ends without its conserved phenylalanine or tryptophan. V usage is TRBV6-5 and J usage is TRBJ1-2; D not certain. Trimming took off 3 bases at V and 9 bases at J, with 8 bases between the two ends. Germline V gene lookup returns CDR1 MNHEY and CDR2 SVGAGI. The CDR3 is made up of 11 amino acids. The CDR3 sequence is CASSYGARYTL. In DNA form, the CDR3 reads TGTGCCAGCAGTTATGGCGCCCGCTACACCTTA.

Many counts were recorded for this clonotype. The chain has TRBV7-7 and TRBJ2-2, with D possibly being TRBD1 (6 bases). V was clipped by 0 bases and J by 5 bases, with 13 bases between them. The CDR3 has 16 residues. Per germline, CDR1 SSHAT and CDR2 FNYEAQ (reference sequence). In DNA, the CDR3 is TGTGCCAGCAGCTTAGCTGGGGGCGCAGGAACCGGGGAGCTGTTTTTT. Translating gives CASSLAGGAGTGELFF. Based on the CDR3 plus reference TRBV7-7 and TRBJ2-2, the full variable domain is GAGVSQSPRYKVTKRGQDVTLRCDPISSHATLYWYQQALGQGPEFLTYFNYEAQPDKSGLPSDRFSAERPEGSISTLTIQRTEQRDSAMYRCASSLAGGAGTGELFFGEGSRLTVL.

This clonotype was seen repeatedly, ten times or more. This chain links TRBV6-2 or TRBV6-3 with TRBJ2-2; 9 nucleotides align to TRBD1. Germline loops: CDR1 MNHEY, CDR2 SVGEGT. This CDR3 has 17 amino acids. Trimming at V came to 2 bases and at J to 2 bases, leaving 6 bases not matched to a gene. In DNA form, the CDR3 reads TGTGCCAGCAGTTACGGGAACAGGGGGCCCAACACCGGGGAGCTGTTTTTT. It codes for CASSYGNRGPNTGELFF.

There are many counts of this clonotype. The chain employs TRBV7-9 and TRBJ1-1; no reliable D call. Trimming took 3 bases from V and 11 from J, leaving 10 bases between them. The germline V gene encodes CDR1 SEHNR and CDR2 FQNEAQ (reference sequence). The CDR3 spans 11 residues. In DNA form, the CDR3 reads TGTGCCAGCAGCTTCGGCATCCTGGCTTTCTTT. Translation gives CASSFGILAFF.

This clonotype came up a few times. The chain links TRBV20-1 to TRBJ2-5; 16 positions match TRBD2. The CDR3 runs 16 residues. Germline-derived CDR1 and CDR2 are DFQATT and SNEGSKA (reference sequence). V trimming: 6 bases; J trimming: 9 bases; junction bases outside the gene matches: 13. As DNA, the CDR3 is TGCAGTGCCCCGGGACTAGCGGGAGGGCCCCAGGGTGCCCAGTACTTC. This sequence encodes CSAPGLAGGPQGAQYF.

This clonotype was recorded a few times. The V and J genes are TRBV10-3 and TRBJ1-1; tentatively, D is TRBD1 (5 bases). V was clipped by 0 bases and J by 1 base, with 9 bases between them. This CDR3 is built from 15 residues. The germline gives CDR1 ENHRY, CDR2 SYGVKD. The CDR3: CAISESGGENTEAFF. The DNA of the CDR3 is TGTGCCATCAGTGAGTCCGGGGGGGAGAACACTGAAGCTTTCTTT.

Within the sample, this clonotype is medium-sized (0.01 to 0.1%). This chain links TRBV7-2 with TRBJ2-3; 8 bases fit TRBD2. The CDR3 contains 16 residues. Per germline, CDR1 SGHTA and CDR2 FQGNSA. After removal of 7 bases from V and 2 bases from J, the junction contained 11 bases not matched to a gene. The CDR3 region is CASTLPKRGTTDTQYF. In DNA form, the CDR3 reads TGTGCCAGCACCCTTCCCAAGCGGGGGACCACAGATACGCAGTATTTT. The complete variable domain, with remaining parts taken from reference TRBV7-2 and TRBJ2-3, reads GAGVSQSPSNKVTEKGKDVELRCDPISGHTALYWYRQSLGQGLEFLIYFQGNSAPDKSGLPSDRFSAERTGGSVSTLTIQRTQQEDSAVYLCASTLPKRGTTDTQYFGPGTRLTVL.

This clonotype was seen many times. The chain joins TRBV7-6 to TRBJ2-3, with unresolved D. CDR1 and CDR2 from the germline V gene are SGHVS and FNYEAQ. This CDR3 comprises 14 residues. V lost 7 bases and J 0 bases, leaving 11 bases between the germline ends. The CDR3 sequence: CASTLGPSTDTQYF. CDR3 bases: TGTGCCAGCACCCTAGGCCCCAGCACAGATACGCAGTATTTT.

This clonotype has ten or more counts. This chain's CDR3 is CASSRNNEQFF. The CDR3 coding sequence is TGTGCCAGCAGCCGAAACAATGAGCAGTTCTTC. The chain carries TRBV7-2 and TRBJ2-1; D is undetermined. The V and J ends lost 5 bases and 5 bases respectively, with 4 bases between them. CDR3 size: 11 residues. The germline V gene encodes CDR1 SGHTA and CDR2 FQGNSA.

This clonotype was recorded at least ten times. CDR3 region: CASSLDSAASYEQYF. The DNA of the CDR3 is TGTGCCAGCAGCTTGGACAGTGCGGCCTCCTACGAGCAGTACTTC. The V and J genes are TRBV5-4 and TRBJ2-7, with D uncertain. CDR1 is SGHNT, CDR2 YYREEE, per germline (reference sequence). This CDR3 comprises 15 residues. Deletions cut 0 bases from V and 0 bases from J, with 10 bases between.

This clonotype was observed at least ten times. The CDR3 sequence is CASSLGLAGGLQETQYF. DNA for the CDR3: TGTGCCAGCAGCTTAGGGCTAGCGGGGGGTCTCCAAGAGACCCAGTACTTC. This chain connects TRBV7-6 to TRBJ2-5; 11 bases map to TRBD2. This CDR3 spans 17 amino acids. Germline V lookup: CDR1 SGHVS, CDR2 FNYEAQ. V lost 1 base and J lost 1; bases outside the gene matches: 5.

This clonotype was counted a few times. The chain links TRBV7-6 to TRBJ2-7; D may be TRBD2 (6 bases). V lost 5 bases and J 2 bases, leaving 13 bases between the germline ends. In germline, CDR1 is SGHVS, CDR2 FNYEAQ. The CDR3 sequence is 14 residues long. In DNA, the CDR3 is TGTGCCAGCAGCCGATCGGGACTCCCCTACGAGCAGTACTTC. Residues: CASSRSGLPYEQYF. Full variable domain (outside the CDR3, taken from reference TRBV7-6 and TRBJ2-7): GAGVSQSPRYKVTKRGQDVALRCDPISGHVSLYWYRQALGQGPEFLTYFNYEAQQDKSGLPNDRFSAERPEGSISTLTIQRTEQRDSAMYRCASSRSGLPYEQYFGPGTRLTVT.

In this sample, this clonotype turned up many times. The chain recombines TRBV6-2 or TRBV6-3 with TRBJ1-5; D is uncertain. Germline CDR1 reads MNHEY; CDR2 reads SVGEGT. This CDR3 region has 12 residues. V was shortened by 5 bases and J by 4 bases, with 6 bases between the two germline ends. DNA of the CDR3: TGTGCCAGCAGTGACGCGAATCAGCCCCAGCATTTT. Amino acids: CASSDANQPQHF.

This clonotype came up many times. The rearrangement links TRBV12-3 or TRBV12-4 to TRBJ1-3; D is undetermined. Trimming removed 6 bases from V and 0 bases from J, with 9 bases in between. CDR3 size: 14 residues. This CDR3 reads CASRDSSSGNTIYF. In DNA form, the CDR3 reads TGTGCCAGCAGGGACTCGAGCTCTGGAAACACCATATATTTT.

This clonotype occurred a few times. DNA of the CDR3: TGCAGTGCTATCGGACAGGGGTCTGGAAACACCATATATTTT. Amino acid sequence: CSAIGQGSGNTIYF. The chain has TRBV20-1 and TRBJ1-3; TRBD1 agrees at 9 bases. The trim removed 4 bases at V and 1 base at J, leaving 2 bases unmatched. The CDR3 consists of 14 residues. Germline values: CDR1 DFQATT, CDR2 SNEGSKA (reference sequence).

This clonotype was detected ten times or more. The chain joins TRBV27 to TRBJ2-2, with D possibly being TRBD1 (5 bases). Germline V gene data show CDR1 as MNHEY and CDR2 as SMNVEV (reference sequence). The CDR3 loop spans 13 amino acids. The germline V and J ends were trimmed by 2 bases and 10 bases, with 11 bases remaining between them. CDR3 sequence (DNA): TGTGCCAGCAGTTTAGATAGGGGTTCGGAGCTGTTTTTT. Translated, it gives CASSLDRGSELFF.

This clonotype appeared many times. The chain combines TRBV3-1 with TRBJ2-7; a possible D gene is TRBD1 (5 bases). V was clipped by 4 bases and J by 0 bases, with 13 bases between them. This CDR3 has 15 residues. Germline loops: CDR1 LGHDT, CDR2 YNNKEL (reference sequence). Here the CDR3 reads CASSLGHSSSYEQYF. In DNA, the CDR3 is TGTGCCAGCAGCCTTGGACATTCGAGCTCCTACGAGCAGTACTTC.

By sample share, this clonotype is medium-sized (0.01 to 0.1%). The CDR3 reads CASSQGGTSGGSGETQYF. The CDR3 nucleotides are TGCGCCAGCAGCCAAGGAGGGACTAGCGGGGGCTCAGGAGAGACCCAGTACTTC. This chain uses TRBV4-1 with TRBJ2-5, with TRBD2 matching 14 bases. This CDR3 is built from 18 residues. V trimming: 1 base; J trimming: 4 bases; junction bases outside the gene matches: 8. Germline lookup yields CDR1 MGHRA and CDR2 YSYEKL.